The 27 T cell receptor beta chains given below trace back to one sample, sequenced in a study of T cell responses to AZD1222 COVID-19 vaccine. Profiling relied on immunoSEQ multiplex PCR, and the TCRdb table lists in-frame clones only, not all of them. Of fewer than 180,000 clones listed, around 90% are singletons. This sample comprised peripheral blood, obtained 28 days after the second AZD1222 dose. The receptors originated from an adult who received the AZD1222 COVID-19 vaccine.

The rearrangement uses TRBV4-1 and TRBJ1-5, with a tentative D call TRBD1 (6 bases). In germline, CDR1 is MGHRA, CDR2 YSYEKL. This CDR3 comprises 15 residues. Trimming left V 4 bases short and J 2 bases short, with 12 bases between. CDR3 coding DNA: TGCGCCAGCAGCCCAGGGGTGACGGGCAATCAGCCCCAGCATTTT. Protein sequence: CASSPGVTGNQPQHF.

This chain connects TRBV28 to TRBJ1-2, with D tentatively TRBD1 (5 bases). V was shortened by 6 bases and J by 3 bases, with 23 bases between the two germline ends. The length of the CDR3 is 17 residues. CDR1 and CDR2 (germline): MDHEN, SYDVKM. The CDR3 sequence: CASRSRDYGSSYYGYTF. In DNA form, the CDR3 reads TGTGCCAGCAGATCAAGGGACTACGGCAGCTCCTACTATGGCTACACCTTC.

Here the CDR3 reads CSVGTSGFTDTQYF. The CDR3 nucleotides read TGCAGCGTGGGGACTAGCGGATTCACAGATACGCAGTATTTT. J is TRBJ2-3 and V is TRBV29-1, with TRBD2 matching 11 bases. The CDR3 is 14 residues long. Germline CDR1 reads SQVTM; CDR2 reads ANQGSEA. Trimming removed 6 bases from V and 2 bases from J; junction bases left unmatched: 4.

This chain uses TRBV12-3 or TRBV12-4 with TRBJ2-7, with a weak D call TRBD2 (5 bases). The CDR3 runs 12 residues. Trimming stripped 3 bases from V and 6 bases from J, with 9 bases between. Here the CDR3 DNA reads TGTGCCAGCAGTTTTCCCGCGGGCGAGCAGTACTTC. Translation: CASSFPAGEQYF.

This clone was counted a few times. The rearrangement uses TRBV3-1 (or the pseudogene TRBV3-2) and TRBJ2-1, with D perhaps TRBD1 (6 bases). The CDR3 runs to 14 residues. Trimming left V 10 bases short and J 1 base short, with 14 bases between. In germline, CDR1 is LGHDT, CDR2 YNNKEL (reference sequence). DNA for the CDR3: TGTGCCACCGGACAGACCTTATCCTACAATGAGCAGTTCTTC. Translated, it gives CATGQTLSYNEQFF.

The chain recombines TRBV2 with TRBJ1-5, with TRBD1 matching over 7 bases. The CDR3 sequence is 15 residues long. The V gene end was trimmed by 8 bases and the J gene end by 0 bases; junction bases not matched to a gene: 7. Germline V gene data show CDR1 as SNHLY and CDR2 as FYNNEI. The CDR3 DNA follows: TGTGCCAGCGGGGGGACAGATTATAGCAATCAGCCCCAGCATTTT. Translating gives CASGGTDYSNQPQHF.

The chain combines TRBV5-6 with TRBJ1-1; the D is unclear. Germline CDR1 and CDR2: SGHDT and YYEEEE. V lost 4 bases to trimming and J lost 5 bases, with 12 bases between them. CDR3 size: 13 residues. As DNA, the CDR3 is TGTGCCAGCAGCCTTACCCCGGAAACTGAAGCTTTCTTT. Its protein is CASSLTPETEAFF.

The chain employs TRBV12-5 and TRBJ1-1; D remains unclear. The CDR3 contains 14 residues. Germline values: CDR1 LGHNT, CDR2 FRNRAP. Trimming removed 2 bases from V and 7 bases from J, with 14 bases in between. The CDR3 bases are TGTGCTAGTGGTTTGCGTCCCCTCGTATATGAAGCTTTCTTT. Its protein is CASGLRPLVYEAFF.

V and J are TRBV19 and TRBJ1-5; D not resolved. Between the trimmed V and J ends, which lost 5 bases and 6 bases, there was a span of 11 bases. This CDR3 is built from 13 residues. Germline values: CDR1 LNHDA, CDR2 SQIVND (reference sequence). In DNA, the CDR3 is TGTGCCAGTAGTTACGGGGAGCGTCAGCCCCAGCATTTT. The encoded protein is CASSYGERQPQHF.

The rearrangement uses TRBV5-1 and TRBJ2-3, with D tentatively TRBD2 (6 bases). Germline CDR1 SGHRS, CDR2 YFSETQ. Trimming cost V 6 bases and J 5 bases, with 13 bases left between them. The CDR3 extends over 13 amino acids. DNA for the CDR3: TGCGCCAGCAAACCGGGAGTGGGAGATACGCAGTATTTT. It translates to CASKPGVGDTQYF.

The chain is built from TRBV5-1 and TRBJ2-1, with D perhaps being TRBD1 or TRBD2 (5 bases each). The V end lost 1 base, the J end lost 6 bases, and 14 bases lay between the germline ends. This CDR3 region has 15 residues. In germline, CDR1 is SGHRS, CDR2 YFSETQ. The CDR3 protein is CASSLRGGTFNEQFF. The CDR3 DNA sequence: TGCGCCAGCAGCTTGCGGGGCGGAACATTCAATGAGCAGTTCTTC. The entire variable domain, with the rest obtained from reference TRBV5-1 and TRBJ2-1, is as follows: KAGVTQTPRYLIKTRGQQVTLSCSPISGHRSVSWYQQTPGQGLQFLFEYFSETQRNKGNFPGRFSGRQFSNSRSEMNVSTLELGDSALYLCASSLRGGTFNEQFFGPGTRLTVL.

The chain employs TRBV6-1 and TRBJ1-2; 9 positions match TRBD1. After removal of 3 bases from V and 5 bases from J, the junction contained 4 bases not matched to a gene. Germline assignment: CDR1 MNHNS and CDR2 SASEGT. The CDR3 sequence is 14 residues long. CDR3 amino acids: CASSEPGQGYGYTF. The CDR3, as DNA: TGTGCCAGCAGTGAGCCGGGACAGGGTTATGGCTACACCTTC.

The chain links TRBV7-9 to TRBJ1-2; possible D gene TRBD1, 5 bases. V lost 1 base and J 4 bases, leaving 13 bases between the germline ends. CDR3 length: 15 amino acids. Germline loops: CDR1 SEHNR, CDR2 FQNEAQ (reference sequence). For the CDR3, the DNA is TGTGCCAGCAGCTTAGACGGCAGGGTATCCTATGGCTACACCTTC. It specifies CASSLDGRVSYGYTF.

The chain combines TRBV19 with TRBJ1-1; 7 bases match TRBD1. The length of the CDR3 is 14 residues. Germline V gene sequence: CDR1 LNHDA, CDR2 SQIVND (reference sequence). The V segment lost 7 bases and the J segment 1 base; nucleotides outside the gene matches: 6. The CDR3 is CASMYRGRNTEAFF. The CDR3 DNA follows: TGTGCCAGTATGTACAGGGGAAGGAACACTGAAGCTTTCTTT.

This chain joins TRBV4-1 and TRBJ1-2; D may be TRBD1 (5 bases). This CDR3 has 16 residues. Germline V gene lookup returns CDR1 MGHRA and CDR2 YSYEKL. The V end was cut by 0 bases, the J end by 5 bases, with 16 bases between. CDR3 in DNA: TGCGCCAGCAGCCAAGAGCACGGGGGTCTAGGTTATGGCTACACCTTC. This encodes CASSQEHGGLGYGYTF.

V usage is TRBV5-1 and J usage is TRBJ1-2; 8 bases line up with TRBD1. Germline V gives CDR1 SGHRS, CDR2 YFSETQ. V dropped 8 bases and J dropped 4; count of bases not matched to a gene: 13. The CDR3 has 15 residues. The CDR3 coding sequence is TGCGCCAGTGGGCCGACAGGGGATTTAGTCTATGGCTACACCTTC. Encoded protein: CASGPTGDLVYGYTF. Full variable domain (rest looked up from reference TRBV5-1 and TRBJ1-2): KAGVTQTPRYLIKTRGQQVTLSCSPISGHRSVSWYQQTPGQGLQFLFEYFSETQRNKGNFPGRFSGRQFSNSRSEMNVSTLELGDSALYLCASGPTGDLVYGYTFGSGTRLTVV.

This chain links TRBV6-5 with TRBJ2-1, with 7 bases aligning to TRBD2. This CDR3 is built from 15 residues. V was pared by 6 bases and J by 4 bases, with 9 bases of the junction left unmatched. Germline CDR1 MNHEY, CDR2 SVGAGI. The CDR3 loop is CASSFLAEIYNEQFF. For the CDR3, the DNA is TGTGCCAGCAGCTTCCTAGCGGAAATATACAATGAGCAGTTCTTC.

V is TRBV27 and J is TRBJ2-7; possible D gene TRBD1, 6 bases. The CDR3 spans 12 residues. The germline gives CDR1 MNHEY, CDR2 SMNVEV (reference sequence). V was shortened by 5 bases and J by 6 bases, with 11 bases between the two germline ends. The chain's CDR3 is CASSKQGAEQYF. In DNA, the CDR3 is TGTGCCAGCAGTAAACAGGGAGCCGAGCAGTACTTC.

The rearrangement joins TRBV6-5 to TRBJ1-1; 8 bases map to TRBD1. The V gene end was trimmed by 0 bases and the J gene end by 6 bases; junction bases not matched to a gene: 6. Per the germline V gene, CDR1 is MNHEY and CDR2 is SVGAGI. CDR3 length equals 15 residues. In nucleotides, the CDR3 is TGTGCCAGCAGTTACTCTTGGACAGGGCATTCTGAAGCTTTCTTT. Its protein is CASSYSWTGHSEAFF.

Written as DNA, the CDR3 is TGCGCCAGCAGTCCAGTGGGGTTTGGAGAGACCCAGTACTTC. It specifies CASSPVGFGETQYF. The V and J genes are TRBV5-1 and TRBJ2-5; D unresolved. The CDR3 length is 14 residues. The V gene's germline CDR1 is SGHRS and CDR2 YFSETQ. V was clipped by 5 bases and J by 4 bases, with 15 bases between them.

CDR3: CASSLALGNEQFF. CDR3 DNA sequence: TGCGCCAGCAGCTTGGCCCTGGGGAATGAGCAGTTCTTC. The chain links TRBV5-1 to TRBJ2-1; D ambiguous. V gave up 0 bases and J gave up 7 bases, with 8 bases separating them. CDR3 length equals 13 residues. Germline assignment: CDR1 SGHRS and CDR2 YFSETQ.

The chain is built from TRBV6-2 or TRBV6-3 and TRBJ2-5; 7 bases agree with TRBD1. The V gene's germline CDR1 is MNHEY and CDR2 SVGEGT. This CDR3 has 15 amino acids. V lost 5 bases to trimming and J lost 5 bases; unmatched junction nucleotides: 11. The CDR3 bases are TGTGCCAGCAGTCCCCCGAGACAGGGAGCGGAGACCCAGTACTTC. Translation: CASSPPRQGAETQYF.

The V and J genes are TRBV25-1 and TRBJ1-4; D not certain. The germline V gene encodes CDR1 MGHDK and CDR2 SYGVNS. V lost 2 bases and J 4 bases, leaving 11 bases between the germline ends. This CDR3 comprises 15 residues. The CDR3 sequence is CASSEEGWHNEKLFF. DNA of the CDR3: TGTGCCAGCAGTGAAGAAGGGTGGCATAATGAAAAACTGTTTTTT.

This clone was seen a single time. The chain uses TRBV2 and TRBJ2-1, with 8 positions matching TRBD2. V lost 1 base, J lost 6 bases, and 5 bases stayed unmatched. The CDR3 runs to 15 residues. From germline, CDR1 is SNHLY and CDR2 FYNNEI. Here the CDR3 reads CASSEEVAGFNEQFF. CDR3 DNA sequence: TGTGCCAGCAGTGAAGAGGTAGCGGGGTTCAATGAGCAGTTCTTC.

This sequence joins TRBV6-5 and TRBJ1-1; D possibly corresponds to TRBD1 (6 bases). This CDR3 has 13 amino acids. Germline V gene sequence: CDR1 MNHEY, CDR2 SVGAGI. Trimming took 7 bases from V and 5 from J, leaving 14 bases between them. CDR3 DNA: TGTGCCAGCACAAAGGGGGGCCGGACTGAAGCTTTCTTT. Translating it yields CASTKGGRTEAFF.

In this sample, this clone turned up once. The gene calls are TRBV25-1 and TRBJ1-2, with TRBD1 identical over 9 bases. V shed 2 bases, J shed 8 bases, and the junction held 6 bases outside the gene matches. The V gene's germline CDR1 is MGHDK and CDR2 SYGVNS. This CDR3 region has 14 residues. This chain's CDR3 is CASSETGTGQGYTF. In DNA form, the CDR3 reads TGTGCCAGCAGTGAAACCGGGACAGGGCAGGGCTACACCTTC.

The chain is built from TRBV7-2 and TRBJ1-5, with a possible D match to TRBD1 (6 bases). This CDR3 has 15 amino acids. CDR1 is SGHTA and CDR2 is FQGNSA in the germline V gene. V was clipped by 2 bases and J by 7 bases, with 15 bases between them. CDR3 sequence (DNA): TGTGCCAGCAGCTTAAGGATGGGGGGGGCACAGCCCCAGCATTTT. Its translation: CASSLRMGGAQPQHF.